The 8 T cell receptor beta chains listed next were all sequenced from one sample in a study of blood T cells in healthy people across ages. The authors ran a second PCR of about 6 to 11 cycles using a sample-barcoded 5' primer and a J-beta primer mix. TCRdb ran MiXCR on the 5' RACE reads and lists one entry per CDR3 protein. The sample lists around 1,600,000 distinct CDR3 sequences; roughly two fifths were seen once. Sequenced: blood. These receptors were taken from a woman aged 18-29 years in good health.

The chain employs TRBV9 and TRBJ2-2, with 7 bases matching TRBD2. CDR1 is SGDLS and CDR2 is YYNGEE in the germline V gene. The length of the CDR3 is 17 residues. Unmatched junction bases numbered 10, after V lost 3 bases and J lost 2 bases. CDR3 amino acids: CASSERSSGVNTGELFF. The CDR3 DNA sequence: TGTGCCAGCAGCGAGAGGTCTAGCGGAGTAAACACCGGGGAGCTGTTTTTT.

The V gene is TRBV7-2, the J gene TRBJ2-1, with D unclear. With 5 bases removed from V and 8 bases from J, the gap between germline ends came to 13 bases. The CDR3 sequence is 13 residues long. The germline V gene has CDR1 SGHTA and CDR2 FQGNSA. The CDR3 sequence is CASSPAPLYEQFF. The CDR3 DNA follows: TGTGCCAGCAGCCCCGCACCACTCTATGAGCAGTTCTTC.

This clonotype is a singleton in its sample. Germline is not matched at one junction end, which may reflect a read error. The V and J genes are TRBV20-1 and TRBJ2-5; TRBD2 matches at 8 bases. Looked up from germline, CDR1 is DFQATT and CDR2 is SNEGSKA (reference sequence). The CDR3 loop spans 15 amino acids. CDR3 sequence reads: CSANPIAGTQGTQYF. DNA for the CDR3: TGCAGTGCTAACCCGATAGCGGGGACCCAAGGGACCCAGTACTTC.

This clonotype was picked up many times. This rearrangement joins TRBV4-2 to TRBJ2-5; possible D gene TRBD1, 7 bases. Germline lookup yields CDR1 LGHNA and CDR2 YNFKEQ. Between the trimmed V and J ends, which lost 1 base and 4 bases, there was a span of 10 bases. The CDR3 is made up of 14 amino acids. CDR3 region: CASSQGQGGETQYF. CDR3 DNA sequence: TGTGCCAGCAGCCAAGGACAGGGAGGAGAGACCCAGTACTTC.

The rearrangement uses TRBV20-1 and TRBJ2-5, with 7 bases that match TRBD1. The J call could be wrong; TRBJ2-1 is a better fit for the DNA end. CDR3 size: 13 residues. Germline V lookup: CDR1 DFQATT, CDR2 SNEGSKA (reference sequence). The CDR3 sequence: CSASKGAQETQFF. The CDR3 DNA follows: TGCAGTGCGAGCAAGGGGGCTCAAGAGACCCAGTTCTTC.

This clonotype was picked up a small number of times. This chain joins TRBV21-1 and TRBJ2-5. TRBV21-1 counts as a pseudogene. The CDR3 contains 14 residues. CDR3: CASSKGFGQETQYF. CDR3 in DNA: TGTGCCAGCAGCAAAGGATTCGGGCAAGAGACCCAGTACTTC.

Regarding this clonotype: One end of the junction is discordant with germline, which a read error may explain. V gene TRBV27 combines with J gene TRBJ2-1, with TRBD2 matching 10 bases. This CDR3 has 15 amino acids. Germline CDR1 is MNHEY and CDR2 is SMNVEV (reference sequence). The CDR3 region has the DNA TGTGCCAGCAGCCACGGGACTAGCGCTTACAATGAGCGGTTCTTC. Translated: CASSHGTSAYNERFF.

Turning to this clonotype: Its ends do not fully match the called genes, so a read error is possible. This chain joins TRBV28 and TRBJ2-5, with D perhaps being TRBD1 or TRBD2 (6 bases each). CDR3 length: 16 residues. Germline CDR1 and CDR2: MDHEN and SYDVKM. The CDR3 here is CARSFRGLTRGWGQYF. CDR3 DNA: TGTGCCCGCAGTTTCCGGGGGCTAACCCGAGGATGGGGGCAGTACTTC.